This is a list of T cell receptor beta chains from one sample in a study of T-cell reconstitution after alpha-beta-depleted transplantation in children. TCRdb reanalysed the PCR reads using MiXCR and keeps one entry per CDR3 protein. The sample includes some 240,000 distinct CDR3 sequences, approximately 12% of them seen just once. This specimen consisted of PBMCs from the stem cell graft donor, obtained from the stem cell graft. Every receptor here comes from a human donor who donated a stem cell graft to a child with acute lymphoblastic leukemia. The CDR3 runs from the conserved cysteine through the conserved F or W. Fields, in order: J gene, V gene, D gene, clone size, CDR3 protein, CDR3 DNA. A D gene is named only where the DNA matches it firmly. The size entry is marked missing in some rows and otherwise reads once, few, many or a size class.

TRBJ1-5,TRBV20-1,TRBD1,few,CSAREWDSTDNQPQHF,TGCAGTGCTAGAGAATGGGACAGTACCGACAATCAGCCCCAGCATTTT
TRBJ2-3,TRBV28,NA,many,CASSSTGAATQYF,TGTGCCAGCAGTTCCACTGGGGCAGCTACGCAGTATTTT
TRBJ1-5,TRBV6-6,NA,NA,CASSYSEQPQHF,TGTGCCAGCAGTTACTCGGAACAGCCCCAGCATTTT
TRBJ2-1,TRBV5-6,TRBD1,many,CASSVGTAEGYEQFF,TGTGCCAGCAGCGTGGGGACAGCCGAAGGGTATGAGCAGTTCTTC
TRBJ1-2,TRBV5-4,NA,few,CASSRTGNQPDTF,TGTGCCAGCAGCAGAACAGGAAACCAGCCAGACACCTTC
TRBJ2-3,TRBV12-3/TRBV12-4,TRBD2,many,CASTAGGADTQYF,TGTGCCAGCACCGCGGGAGGCGCAGATACGCAGTATTTT
TRBJ2-1,TRBV6-2/TRBV6-3,NA,many,CASSYSLLDYNEQFF,TGTGCCAGCAGTTACAGTCTTTTGGACTACAATGAGCAGTTCTTC
TRBJ2-2,TRBV14,TRBD1,many,CASSQATGTVTGELFF,TGTGCCAGCAGCCAAGCAACGGGGACAGTCACCGGGGAGCTGTTTTTT
TRBJ1-4,TRBV15,NA,many,CATSMLSGREVEKLFF,TGTGCCACCAGCATGTTATCGGGACGGGAAGTCGAAAAACTGTTTTTT
TRBJ2-7,TRBV10-1,NA,NA,CASSDENAYEQYF,TGCGCCAGCAGTGATGAGAACGCCTACGAGCAGTACTTC
TRBJ2-7,TRBV12-3/TRBV12-4,NA,few,CASSRGRTYEQYF,TGTGCCAGCAGCCGAGGGAGGACCTACGAGCAGTACTTC
TRBJ2-5,TRBV15,TRBD2,few,CATSSGSGGPKETQYF,TGTGCCACCAGCAGTGGCAGCGGGGGACCAAAAGAGACCCAGTACTTC
TRBJ2-1,TRBV4-1,TRBD1,many,CASSQERDSHNEQFF,TGCGCCAGCAGCCAAGAACGGGACAGTCACAATGAGCAGTTCTTC
TRBJ1-1,TRBV5-1,NA,NA,CASSLGWENTEAFF,TGCGCCAGCAGCTTGGGTTGGGAGAACACTGAAGCTTTCTTT
TRBJ2-7,TRBV20-1,TRBD2,many,CSARTSGIHEQYF,TGCAGTGCCAGGACTAGCGGGATCCACGAGCAGTACTTC
TRBJ1-6,TRBV20-1,NA,NA,CSARSRAYRNSPLHF,TGCAGTGCTAGGTCCAGGGCATATAGGAATTCACCCCTCCACTTT
TRBJ2-3,TRBV15,NA,NA,CATSRTRSTDTQYF,TGTGCCACCAGCAGGACGCGGTCCACAGATACGCAGTATTTT
TRBJ2-4,TRBV7-2,NA,many,CASSPGGSANIQYF,TGTGCCAGCAGCCCGGGCGGTTCCGCAAACATTCAGTACTTC
TRBJ1-1,TRBV2,TRBD1,few,CANQGETEAFF,TGTGCCAACCAGGGGGAAACTGAAGCTTTCTTT
TRBJ2-6,TRBV15,TRBD1,NA,CATSRTGTGGRPGANVLTF,TGTGCCACCAGCAGGACCGGGACAGGGGGAAGACCTGGGGCCAACGTCCTGACTTTC
TRBJ1-1,TRBV5-1,NA,NA,CASRQGRHTEAFF,TGCGCCAGCAGGCAAGGGAGGCACACTGAAGCTTTCTTT
TRBJ2-7,TRBV20-1,NA,many,CSARILDNSYEQYF,TGCAGTGCTAGAATACTAGATAACTCCTACGAGCAGTACTTC
TRBJ2-1,TRBV9,NA,few,CASTVGDRDNEQFF,TGTGCCAGCACCGTCGGGGACCGGGACAATGAGCAGTTCTTC
TRBJ2-1,TRBV6-1,TRBD2,many,CASILGGLAGYNEQFF,TGTGCCAGCATCCTGGGGGGACTAGCGGGCTACAATGAGCAGTTCTTC
TRBJ2-5,TRBV7-2,NA,NA,CASSSTMTTETQYF,TGTGCCAGCAGCTCGACAATGACCACGGAGACCCAGTACTTC
TRBJ2-7,TRBV9,NA,many,CASSVASGPTYEQYF,TGTGCCAGCAGCGTAGCTTCAGGGCCAACCTACGAGCAGTACTTC
TRBJ2-1,TRBV5-1,NA,many,CASSLRSASSYNEQFF,TGCGCCAGCAGCTTGCGCAGCGCGAGCTCCTACAATGAGCAGTTCTTC
TRBJ2-5,TRBV24-1,TRBD2,many,CATSEPGLQETQYF,TGTGCCACCAGTGAGCCGGGACTACAAGAGACCCAGTACTTC
TRBJ2-1,TRBV11-1,TRBD2,many,CASSLVSAGGLYPYNEQFF,TGTGCCAGCAGCTTAGTCTCAGCGGGAGGGTTGTACCCCTACAATGAGCAGTTCTTC
TRBJ1-1,TRBV20-1,NA,many,CSVAQGTEAFF,TGCAGTGTTGCTCAGGGAACTGAAGCTTTCTTT
TRBJ2-7,TRBV5-1,TRBD1,NA,CASSLDSRGNEQYF,TGCGCCAGCAGCTTGGACAGCAGGGGGAACGAGCAGTACTTC
TRBJ1-4,TRBV27,NA,NA,CASSSWGMEKLFF,TGTGCCAGCAGTTCCTGGGGGATGGAAAAACTGTTTTTT
TRBJ1-4,TRBV6-5,TRBD1,many,CASTDRGWDATNEKLFF,TGTGCCAGCACGGACAGGGGATGGGATGCAACTAATGAAAAACTGTTTTTT
TRBJ2-1,TRBV6-2/TRBV6-3,NA,many,CASSLPMGINNEQFF,TGTGCCAGCAGTCTACCCATGGGGATCAACAATGAGCAGTTCTTC
TRBJ1-1,TRBV29-1,NA,many,CSVEITANTEAFF,TGCAGCGTTGAAATCACCGCGAACACTGAAGCTTTCTTT
TRBJ2-7,TRBV30,TRBD1,NA,CAAEGQGREQYF,TGTGCCGCCGAGGGACAGGGCCGCGAGCAGTACTTC
TRBJ1-1,TRBV20-1,TRBD1,many,CSASSQGATEAFF,TGCAGTGCTAGTTCGCAGGGGGCCACTGAAGCTTTCTTT
TRBJ2-7,TRBV27,NA,many,CASSHGGEQYF,TGTGCCAGCAGTCACGGAGGCGAGCAGTACTTC
TRBJ2-6,TRBV12-3/TRBV12-4,NA,many,CASLDPTGANVLTF,TGTGCCAGCCTAGACCCGACTGGGGCCAACGTCCTGACTTTC
TRBJ2-7,TRBV7-2,TRBD1,many,CASSQWTGGRIEQYF,TGTGCCAGCAGCCAGTGGACAGGGGGTCGAATCGAGCAGTACTTC
TRBJ2-7,TRBV4-3,NA,many,CASSQGTLAYEQYF,TGCGCCAGCAGCCAGGGGACTCTTGCCTACGAGCAGTACTTC
TRBJ1-6,TRBV20-1,NA,many,CSARKGGGIRSPLHF,TGCAGTGCTAGAAAAGGGGGGGGCATACGGTCACCCCTCCACTTT
TRBJ2-5,TRBV4-3,NA,few,CASSQELPSGETQYF,TGCGCCAGCAGCCAAGAGTTGCCCAGCGGGGAGACCCAGTACTTC
TRBJ2-1,TRBV12-3/TRBV12-4,TRBD2,many,CASSPSTSGRANEQFF,TGTGCCAGCAGTCCCTCAACTAGCGGGAGGGCCAATGAGCAGTTCTTC
TRBJ2-2,TRBV3-1,TRBD1,many,CASSQEAGQGDRSELFF,TGTGCCAGCAGCCAAGAAGCAGGACAGGGGGATCGATCGGAGCTGTTTTTT